Listed here are 3 T cell receptor beta chains from one sample, sequenced in a study of naive and memory T cell subsets. Treatment specified: skin biopsy from PPD injection site in Mantoux-positive individual. An oligonucleotide containing a UMI was ligated to the 3' end of TCR cDNA. The SP2 primer and nested alpha and beta constant region primers amplified ligated cDNA in four rounds. TCRdb reprocessed the UMI-ligation and nested PCR reads with MiXCR, giving one entry per CDR3 protein. The sample yields 25,000 to 35,000 distinct CDR3 sequences, 6.7% seen once. The sample was skin, taken from a tuberculin skin test site. The receptors derive from an adult in good health.

Within the sample, this clonotype is medium-sized. The gene calls are TRBV29-1 and TRBJ2-3; 9 bases are a match to TRBD1. V lost 0 bases, J lost 0 bases, and 13 bases stayed unmatched. CDR1 is SQVTM and CDR2 is ANQGSEA in the germline V gene. The CDR3 covers 19 residues. The CDR3 nucleotides are TGCAGCGTTGAAGATACCCGGGCTACGGACAGGGGCAGCACAGATACGCAGTATTTT. Amino acids: CSVEDTRATDRGSTDTQYF.

This clonotype has just a few counts. The V and J genes are TRBV7-9 and TRBJ2-7; weak D call: TRBD1 (6 bases). In germline, CDR1 is SEHNR, CDR2 FQNEAQ (reference sequence). The ends were cut back, 1 base at V and 12 bases at J, with 13 bases in the middle. This CDR3 is built from 12 residues. This CDR3 reads CASSLEGGGAYF. The DNA for the CDR3 is TGTGCCAGCAGCTTAGAGGGTGGGGGCGCGTACTTC.

With regard to this clonotype: The junction differs from germline at one of its ends, possibly a read error. CDR3 in DNA: TGTGCCAGCTCACCACCCGCCAAGACGGATGGCGACACCTTC. It specifies CASSPPAKTDGDTF. This chain links TRBV18 with TRBJ1-2; D is unresolved. The germline V gene has CDR1 KGHSH and CDR2 LQKENI. The CDR3 spans 14 residues. The variable domain in full, completed from reference TRBV18 and TRBJ1-2, reads NAGVMQNPRHLVRRRGQEARLRCSPMKGHSHVYWYRQLPEEGLKFMVYLQKENIIDESGMPKERFSAEFPKEGPSILRIQQVVRGDSAAYFCASSPPAKTDGDTFGSGTRLTVV.